Sequencing of this T cell receptor (beta chain) was carried out in a study of Ad26.COV2.S vaccination and SARS-CoV-2 variants. The study, taken as a whole, reports: Spike-specific CD8+ and CD4+ T cell responses reportedly showed substantial breadth after vaccination. Higher spike-specific TCR breadth was found in vaccine recipients than in placebo recipients. The TCR breadth and depth analyses may have produced an underestimate of total T cell responses. Non-spike TCR breadth was similar in vaccine and placebo recipients.

Profiled with immunoSEQ multiplex PCR; TCRdb holds only in-frame clones, not every one. The table shows 85,000 to 95,000 clones, with under 90% occurring only once. The V gene's germline CDR1 is LGHNA and CDR2 YSLEER. CDR3 length: 15 residues. The trim removed 1 base at V and 7 bases at J, leaving 5 bases unmatched. Remarks on this clone: Its antigen is unidentified. The sample holds other DNA sequences that translate to the same CDR3.

Sample: peripheral blood, taken after recovery from COVID-19. The clonotype was recovered from a human donor who had recovered from COVID-19. The chain has TRBV4-3 and TRBJ2-2; 8 nucleotides line up with TRBD2. DNA of the CDR3: TGCGCCAGCAGCCAAGGCGGGAGGTTAGTCGGGGAGCTGTTTTTT. Its translation is CASSQGGRLVGELFF.